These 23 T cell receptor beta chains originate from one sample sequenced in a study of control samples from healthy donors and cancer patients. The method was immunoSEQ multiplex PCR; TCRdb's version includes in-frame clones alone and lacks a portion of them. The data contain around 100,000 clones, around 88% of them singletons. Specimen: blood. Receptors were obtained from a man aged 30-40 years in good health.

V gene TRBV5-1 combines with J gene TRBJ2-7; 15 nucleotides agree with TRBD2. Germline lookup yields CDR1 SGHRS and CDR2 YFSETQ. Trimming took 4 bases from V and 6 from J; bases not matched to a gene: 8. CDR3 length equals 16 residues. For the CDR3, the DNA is TGCGCCAGCAGCCTACTGGAGGGACTAGCGGGAGGCGAGCAGTACTTC. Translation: CASSLLEGLAGGEQYF.

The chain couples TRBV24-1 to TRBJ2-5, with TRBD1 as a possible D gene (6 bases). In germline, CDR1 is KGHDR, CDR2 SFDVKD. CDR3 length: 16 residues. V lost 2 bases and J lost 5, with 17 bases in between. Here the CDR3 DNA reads TGTGCCACCAGTGATTCCCGGACAGCGAGTTGGGAGACCCAGTACTTC. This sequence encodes CATSDSRTASWETQYF.

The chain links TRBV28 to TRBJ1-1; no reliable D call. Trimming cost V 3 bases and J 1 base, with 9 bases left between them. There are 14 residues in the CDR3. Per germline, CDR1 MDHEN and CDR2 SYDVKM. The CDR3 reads CASSLGDTNTEAFF. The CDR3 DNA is TGTGCCAGCAGTTTGGGTGACACGAACACTGAAGCTTTCTTT.

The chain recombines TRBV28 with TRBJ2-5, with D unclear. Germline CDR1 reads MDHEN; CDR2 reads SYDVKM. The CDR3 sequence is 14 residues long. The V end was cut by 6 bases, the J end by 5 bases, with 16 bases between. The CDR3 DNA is TGTGCCAGCAGGCCAAGATGGGCGACGGAGACCCAGTACTTC. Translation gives CASRPRWATETQYF.

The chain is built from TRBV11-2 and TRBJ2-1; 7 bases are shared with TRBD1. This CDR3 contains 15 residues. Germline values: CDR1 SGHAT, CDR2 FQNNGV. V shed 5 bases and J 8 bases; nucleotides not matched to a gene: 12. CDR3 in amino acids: CASSEVYKGGYEQFF. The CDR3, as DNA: TGTGCCAGCAGCGAGGTATATAAAGGGGGCTATGAGCAGTTCTTC.

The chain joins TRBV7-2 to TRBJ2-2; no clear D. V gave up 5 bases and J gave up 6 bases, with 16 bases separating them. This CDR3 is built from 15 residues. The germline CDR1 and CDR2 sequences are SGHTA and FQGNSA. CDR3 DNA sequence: TGTGCCAGCAGCGCCCAGGCTCTGGCCTCCGGGGAGCTGTTTTTT. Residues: CASSAQALASGELFF.

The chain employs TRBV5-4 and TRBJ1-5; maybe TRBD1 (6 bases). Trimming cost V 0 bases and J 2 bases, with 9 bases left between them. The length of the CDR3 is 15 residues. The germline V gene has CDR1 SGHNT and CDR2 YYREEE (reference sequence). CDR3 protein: CASSLAGAGNQPQHF. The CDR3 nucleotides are TGTGCCAGCAGCTTGGCGGGGGCTGGCAATCAGCCCCAGCATTTT.

CDR3 protein: CASSLGQGLGQPQHF. The CDR3 nucleotides read TGTGCCAGCAGCCTCGGACAGGGGTTGGGTCAGCCCCAGCATTTT. The genes are TRBV7-6 and TRBJ1-5; TRBD1 aligns across 9 bases. Germline lookup yields CDR1 SGHVS and CDR2 FNYEAQ. V gave up 5 bases and J gave up 6 bases; unmatched junction bases: 8. The CDR3 length is 15 residues. Full variable domain (remainder filled in from reference TRBV7-6 and TRBJ1-5): GAGVSQSPRYKVTKRGQDVALRCDPISGHVSLYWYRQALGQGPEFLTYFNYEAQQDKSGLPNDRFSAERPEGSISTLTIQRTEQRDSAMYRCASSLGQGLGQPQHFGDGTRLSIL.

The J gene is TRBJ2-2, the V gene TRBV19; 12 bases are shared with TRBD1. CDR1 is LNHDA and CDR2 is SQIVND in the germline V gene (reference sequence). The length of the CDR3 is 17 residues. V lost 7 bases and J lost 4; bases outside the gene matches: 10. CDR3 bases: TGTGCCAGTATTCAATTTCCGGGACAGGGGGCCACCGGGGAGCTGTTTTTT. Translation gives CASIQFPGQGATGELFF. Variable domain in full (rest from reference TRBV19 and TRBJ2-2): DGGITQSPKYLFRKEGQNVTLSCEQNLNHDAMYWYRQDPGQGLRLIYYSQIVNDFQKGDIAEGYSVSREKKESFPLTVTSAQKNPTAFYLCASIQFPGQGATGELFFGEGSRLTVL.

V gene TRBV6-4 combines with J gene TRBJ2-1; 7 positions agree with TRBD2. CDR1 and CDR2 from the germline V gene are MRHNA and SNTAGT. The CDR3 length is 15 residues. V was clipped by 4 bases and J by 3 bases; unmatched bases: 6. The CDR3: CASSAGLVNYNEQFF. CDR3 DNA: TGTGCCAGCAGTGCAGGACTAGTGAACTACAATGAGCAGTTCTTC.

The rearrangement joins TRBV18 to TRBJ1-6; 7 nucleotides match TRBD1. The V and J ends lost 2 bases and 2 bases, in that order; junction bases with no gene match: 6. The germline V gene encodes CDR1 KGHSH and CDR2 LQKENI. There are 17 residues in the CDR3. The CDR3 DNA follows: TGTGCCAGCTCACCAACGCCCGGGACAGCCTATAATTCACCCCTCCACTTT. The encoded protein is CASSPTPGTAYNSPLHF.

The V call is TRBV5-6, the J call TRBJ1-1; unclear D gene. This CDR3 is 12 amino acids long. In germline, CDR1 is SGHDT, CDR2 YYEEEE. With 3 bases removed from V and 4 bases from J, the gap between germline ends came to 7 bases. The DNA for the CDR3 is TGTGCCAGCAGCTCGGGCGGCACTGAAGCTTTCTTT. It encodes CASSSGGTEAFF.

This CDR3 reads CATSAAGSAKNIQYF. The CDR3, as DNA: TGTGCCACCAGCGCCGCCGGGAGTGCCAAAAACATTCAGTACTTC. The V gene is TRBV24-1, the J gene TRBJ2-4; possibly TRBD2 for D (6 bases). The germline V gene encodes CDR1 KGHDR and CDR2 SFDVKD. The CDR3 is made up of 15 amino acids. V lost 7 bases to trimming and J lost 1 base, with 13 bases between them.

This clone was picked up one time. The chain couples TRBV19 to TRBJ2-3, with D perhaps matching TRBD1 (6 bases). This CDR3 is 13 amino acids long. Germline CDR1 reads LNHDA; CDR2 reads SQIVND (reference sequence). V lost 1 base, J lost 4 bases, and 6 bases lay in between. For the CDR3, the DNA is TGTGCCAGTAGTATAGCAGGGGCAGATACGCAGTATTTT. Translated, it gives CASSIAGADTQYF. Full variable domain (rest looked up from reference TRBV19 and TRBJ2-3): DGGITQSPKYLFRKEGQNVTLSCEQNLNHDAMYWYRQDPGQGLRLIYYSQIVNDFQKGDIAEGYSVSREKKESFPLTVTSAQKNPTAFYLCASSIAGADTQYFGPGTRLTVL.

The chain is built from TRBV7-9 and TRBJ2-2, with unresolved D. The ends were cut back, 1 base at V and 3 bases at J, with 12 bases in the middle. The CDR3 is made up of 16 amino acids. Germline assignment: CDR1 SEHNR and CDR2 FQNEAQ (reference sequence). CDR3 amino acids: CASSLGVGFYTGELFF. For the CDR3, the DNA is TGTGCCAGCAGCTTAGGCGTGGGGTTTTACACCGGGGAGCTGTTTTTT.

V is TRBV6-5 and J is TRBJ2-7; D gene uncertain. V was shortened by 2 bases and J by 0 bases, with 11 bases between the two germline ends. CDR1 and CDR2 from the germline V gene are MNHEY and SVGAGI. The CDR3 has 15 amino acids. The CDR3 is CASSYGGLSSYEQYF. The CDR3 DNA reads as TGTGCCAGCAGTTACGGTGGGCTTAGCTCCTACGAGCAGTACTTC.

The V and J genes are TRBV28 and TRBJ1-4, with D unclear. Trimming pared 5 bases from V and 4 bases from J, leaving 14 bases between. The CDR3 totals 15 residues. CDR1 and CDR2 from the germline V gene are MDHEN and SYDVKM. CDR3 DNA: TGTGCCAGCAGTAATAACGGCGGGCGTAATGAAAAACTGTTTTTT. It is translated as CASSNNGGRNEKLFF.

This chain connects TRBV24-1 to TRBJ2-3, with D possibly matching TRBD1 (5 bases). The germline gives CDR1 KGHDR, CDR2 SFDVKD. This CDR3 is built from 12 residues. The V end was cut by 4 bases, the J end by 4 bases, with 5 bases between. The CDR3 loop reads CATSEGADTQYF. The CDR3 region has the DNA TGTGCCACCAGTGAAGGGGCAGATACGCAGTATTTT.

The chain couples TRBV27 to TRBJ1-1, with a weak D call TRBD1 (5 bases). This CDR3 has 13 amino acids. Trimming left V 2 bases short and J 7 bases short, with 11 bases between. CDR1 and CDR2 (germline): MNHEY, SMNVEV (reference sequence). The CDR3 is CASSLGAGNEAFF. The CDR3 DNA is TGTGCCAGCAGTTTAGGGGCCGGAAATGAAGCTTTCTTT.

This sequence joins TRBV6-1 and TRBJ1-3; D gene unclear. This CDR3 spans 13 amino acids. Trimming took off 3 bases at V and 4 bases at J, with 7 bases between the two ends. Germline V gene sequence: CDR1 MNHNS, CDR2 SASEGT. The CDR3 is CASSETTGNTIYF. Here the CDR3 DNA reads TGTGCCAGCAGTGAGACTACAGGAAACACCATATATTTT.

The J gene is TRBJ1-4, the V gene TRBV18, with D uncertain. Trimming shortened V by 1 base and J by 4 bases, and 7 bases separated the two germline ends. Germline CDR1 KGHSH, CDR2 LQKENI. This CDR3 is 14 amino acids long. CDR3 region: CASSPQGRNEKLFF. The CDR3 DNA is TGTGCCAGCTCACCACAGGGCCGTAATGAAAAACTGTTTTTT.

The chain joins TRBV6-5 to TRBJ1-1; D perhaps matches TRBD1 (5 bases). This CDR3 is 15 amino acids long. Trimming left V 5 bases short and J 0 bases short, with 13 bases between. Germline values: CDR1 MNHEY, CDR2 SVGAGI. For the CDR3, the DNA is TGTGCCAGCAGTCGGGACGGCCTCATGAACACTGAAGCTTTCTTT. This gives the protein CASSRDGLMNTEAFF.

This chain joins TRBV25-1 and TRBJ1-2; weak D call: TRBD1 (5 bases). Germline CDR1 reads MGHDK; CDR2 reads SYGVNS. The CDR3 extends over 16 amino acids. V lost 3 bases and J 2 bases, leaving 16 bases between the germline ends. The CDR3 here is CASSDPEQASNYGYTF. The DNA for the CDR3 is TGTGCCAGCAGTGACCCCGAACAGGCCTCAAACTATGGCTACACCTTC.